One sample yielded the 26 T cell receptor beta chains listed below, sequenced in a study of tumor-infiltrating lymphocytes in primary liver carcinoma. From 500 ng of total RNA, TCR beta-specific cDNA was reverse-transcribed using a constant-region primer. Each TCR beta library was derived from three nested multiplex PCR rounds that employed slightly modified ARM-PCR. For roughly 10 cycles apiece, the opening two PCR rounds ran with TRBV1-TRBV30 forward primers and a C-beta reverse primer. TCRdb recomputed calls from the multiplex PCR reads with MiXCR, one row per CDR3 protein. The sample contains over 40,000 distinct CDR3 sequences, 60% to 80% of which appear only once. Between roughly 17 and 31 mg of unsorted bulk tissue served as the source from which RNA and DNA were co-extracted. Material: liver tumor tissue from sampling region 5. Noted subset: tumor region T5, tumor centre. These receptors were collected from a middle-aged man with primary liver carcinoma and hepatitis B virus infection.

The V gene is TRBV28, the J gene TRBJ1-2, with TRBD1 as a possible D gene (6 bases). Germline assignment: CDR1 MDHEN and CDR2 SYDVKM. CDR3 length: 15 residues. Trimming pared 8 bases from V and 5 bases from J, leaving 21 bases between. In DNA, the CDR3 is TGTGCCAGCTGTTCCCTCGCTGACCAGGGGTATGGCTACACCTTC. Residues: CASCSLADQGYGYTF.

Comment on this clonotype: One end of the junction does not line up with germline, which may come from a read error. V gene TRBV10-3 combines with J gene TRBJ1-1, with D hard to call. Germline loops: CDR1 ENHRY, CDR2 SYGVKD. The CDR3 loop spans 13 amino acids. The CDR3 loop reads CAISEGRLSGAIF. CDR3 DNA: TGTGCCATCAGTGAGGGACGGCTAAGCGGTGCTATCTTT.

Note on this clonotype: The conserved phenylalanine or tryptophan normally closing the CDR3 is absent here, so this likely arose from a read error. The J gene is TRBJ2-3, the V gene TRBV2, with 7 bases aligning to TRBD2. Germline CDR1 and CDR2: SNHLY and FYNNEI. Trimming at V came to 7 bases and at J to 6 bases, leaving 10 bases not matched to a gene. The length of the CDR3 is 14 residues. Here the CDR3 DNA reads TGTGCCAGCAACGAGCGGGATGACACGGATACGCAGTATCTT. It encodes CASNERDDTDTQYL.

CDR3 loop: CACSIGTGGRETQYF. CDR3 nucleotides: TGTGCCTGTAGTATCGGGACAGGGGGCCGAGAGACCCAGTACTTC. The chain links TRBV30 to TRBJ2-5; TRBD1 matches 12 bases. In germline, CDR1 is GTSNPN, CDR2 SVGIG (reference sequence). The CDR3 runs to 15 residues. V trimming: 6 bases; J trimming: 4 bases; junction bases outside the gene matches: 9.

In the case of this clonotype: In this CDR3 the conserved last residue, phenylalanine or tryptophan, is missing, so a read error is likely. This sequence joins TRBV11-2 and TRBJ1-1; no clear D gene. Germline lookup yields CDR1 SGHAT and CDR2 FQNNGV. V lost 9 bases, J lost 0 bases, and 11 bases lay in between. The CDR3 length is 13 residues. The CDR3 bases are TGTGCCAGTAGTTTAGGCCTGAACACTGAAGCTTTCTAT. Its protein product is CASSLGLNTEAFY.

The rearrangement joins TRBV14 to TRBJ2-1, with TRBD2 matching over 8 bases. The length of the CDR3 is 16 residues. Germline loops: CDR1 SGHDN, CDR2 FVKESK. CDR3 protein: CAGNAVAGWVNNEQFF. The CDR3 DNA is TGTGCTGGCAATGCCGTAGCGGGATGGGTAAACAATGAGCAGTTCTTC.

V and J are TRBV29-1 and TRBJ2-2, with D possibly TRBD2 on 6 matching bases. V lost 7 bases and J 4 bases, leaving 16 bases between the germline ends. Per the germline V gene, CDR1 is SQVTM and CDR2 is ANQGSEA. The CDR3 is made up of 14 amino acids. This CDR3 reads CSASGRGFTGELFF. CDR3 bases: TGCAGCGCTTCGGGACGGGGGTTCACCGGGGAGCTGTTTTTT.

The chain couples TRBV11-2 to TRBJ1-5, with unresolved D. There are 14 residues in the CDR3. Germline loops: CDR1 SGHAT, CDR2 FQNNGV. In DNA, the CDR3 is TGTGTCAACAGCTTAATGGGGTTGGGACAGCCCCAGCATTTT. It encodes CVNSLMGLGQPQHF.

This clonotype was seen more than once but under ten times. The CDR3 region is CASSPRQGGSTDTQYF. The CDR3 DNA reads TGTGCCAGCAGCCCACGACAGGGAGGGAGCACAGATACGCAGTATTTT. This sequence joins TRBV7-2 and TRBJ2-3; D is possibly TRBD1 or TRBD2 (7 bases each). V lost 5 bases, J lost 0 bases, and 15 bases lay in between. Germline V gene lookup returns CDR1 SGHTA and CDR2 FQGNSA. The CDR3 extends over 16 amino acids. Using reference TRBV7-2 and TRBJ2-3 for the parts outside the CDR3, the full variable domain is GAGVSQSPSNKVTEKGKDVELRCDPISGHTALYWYRQSLGQGLEFLIYFQGNSAPDKSGLPSDRFSAERTGGSVSTLTIQRTQQEDSAVYLCASSPRQGGSTDTQYFGPGTRLTVL.

V usage is TRBV10-3 and J usage is TRBJ2-5; TRBD2 might be the D (5 bases). V was cut by 4 bases and J by 1 base, with 13 bases left in between. This CDR3 region has 15 residues. In germline, CDR1 is ENHRY, CDR2 SYGVKD. CDR3 coding DNA: TGTGCCATCAGTGCGGTCTCGGGGTCCCAAGAGACCCAGTACTTC. This sequence encodes CAISAVSGSQETQYF.

In its sample, this clonotype was seen once. The germline gene is not matched at one end of the junction; a read error may be the cause. This sequence joins TRBV5-1 and TRBJ2-7; unclear D gene. This CDR3 is 14 amino acids long. Germline-derived CDR1 and CDR2 are SGHRS and YFSETQ. The CDR3 DNA reads TGCCCCAGCAGCAGCCGGGCCCAGACCTACGAGCAGTACTTC. It specifies CPSSSRAQTYEQYF.

Comments on this clonotype: Sequence at one end of the junction differs from germline and may be a read error. This chain joins TRBV11-3 and TRBJ1-1, with TRBD1 as a possible D gene (5 bases). CDR1 is SGHNT, CDR2 YENEEA, per germline. The CDR3 sequence is 13 residues long. The chain's CDR3 is CASSTGLNTETYF. Here the CDR3 DNA reads TGTGCCAGCAGCACAGGTCTGAACACTGAAACTTACTTT.

This clonotype was detected ten times or more. CDR3 region: CASSRGALAGWNTGELFF. In nucleotides, the CDR3 is TGTGCCAGCAGCCGAGGGGCACTAGCGGGATGGAACACCGGGGAGCTGTTTTTT. J is TRBJ2-2 and V is TRBV6-2 or TRBV6-3, with 10 nucleotides matching TRBD2. The CDR3 is 18 residues long. Germline lookup yields CDR1 MNHEY and CDR2 SVGEGT. The V gene end was trimmed by 6 bases and the J gene end by 1 base; junction bases not matched to a gene: 11.

V is TRBV2 and J is TRBJ2-1; 8 bases line up with TRBD2. Trimming at V came to 5 bases and at J to 2 bases, leaving 5 bases not matched to a gene. The CDR3 is 15 amino acids. In germline, CDR1 is SNHLY, CDR2 FYNNEI. CDR3 sequence: CASSKTSVAYNEQFF. The CDR3 nucleotides are TGTGCCAGCAGTAAGACTAGCGTTGCCTACAATGAGCAGTTCTTC.

As concerns this clonotype: A junction boundary mismatches the germline segment, possibly from a read error. This chain connects TRBV5-1 to TRBJ2-7; maybe TRBD2 (6 bases). This CDR3 is 13 amino acids long. CDR1 SGHRS and CDR2 YFSETQ come from the germline V gene. The CDR3 sequence: CASRLGLDYDQYF. The DNA for the CDR3 is TGCGCCAGCAGGTTGGGGCTGGACTACGATCAGTACTTC.

Concerning this clonotype: Relative to the germline gene, one junction end is altered; a read error may explain this. The J gene is TRBJ2-7, the V gene TRBV5-1; 13 nucleotides match TRBD2. Germline-derived CDR1 and CDR2 are SGHRS and YFSETQ. The CDR3 extends over 15 amino acids. CDR3 sequence reads: CTSSPGLAGVKEQYF. DNA of the CDR3: TGCACCAGCAGCCCTGGACTAGCGGGAGTCAAGGAGCAGTACTTC.

Concerning this clonotype itself: Its ends do not fully match the called genes, so a read error is possible. The gene calls are TRBV6-5 and TRBJ2-7; D remains unclear. The CDR3 loop spans 14 amino acids. The V gene's germline CDR1 is MNHEY and CDR2 SVGAGI. CDR3 sequence: CASRNGFLDYERYF. CDR3 in DNA: TGTGCCAGCCGGAACGGTTTTCTGGATTACGAGCGGTACTTC.

Of note for this clonotype: One end of the junction does not line up with germline, which may come from a read error. The rearrangement uses TRBV6-5 and TRBJ2-3, with no clear D. Germline V gene sequence: CDR1 MNHEY, CDR2 SVGAGI. The CDR3 loop spans 14 amino acids. CDR3 nucleotides: TGTGTCAGCAGTAGAGAGAGGTGCGCAGATACGCAGTATTTT. This codes for CVSSRERCADTQYF.

The rearrangement uses TRBV12-3 or TRBV12-4 and TRBJ1-2; 8 positions agree with TRBD1. V trimming: 7 bases; J trimming: 2 bases; junction bases outside the gene matches: 6. The CDR3 totals 14 residues. CDR3 protein: CASTPGQENYGYTF. CDR3 nucleotide sequence: TGTGCCAGCACCCCGGGACAGGAGAACTATGGCTACACCTTC.

To note about this clonotype: The junction departs from the called germline gene at one end, perhaps through a read error. The rearrangement links TRBV29-1 to TRBJ1-2; TRBD1 might be the D (5 bases). Germline CDR1 reads SQVTM; CDR2 reads ANQGSEA. CDR3 size: 18 residues. The CDR3 DNA is TGCAGCGTTGGGACACCAACAGTAACTCAAGTGGCTAACTATGGCTATACCTTC. Its protein product is CSVGTPTVTQVANYGYTF.

By frequency in the sample, this clonotype is medium-sized. The chain combines TRBV10-1 with TRBJ2-2; D gene unclear. V was shortened by 8 bases and J by 3 bases, with 13 bases between the two germline ends. In germline, CDR1 is WNHNN, CDR2 SYGVQD (reference sequence). This CDR3 region has 14 residues. CDR3 coding DNA: TGCGCCAGCTCCGACGGCACAGACACCGGGGAGCTGTTTTTT. The encoded protein is CASSDGTDTGELFF.

The genes are TRBV11-1 and TRBJ2-3; no reliable D call. The CDR3 spans 14 residues. The V end lost 5 bases, the J end lost 12 bases, and 21 bases lay between the germline ends. Germline V gives CDR1 SGHAT, CDR2 FQDESV (reference sequence). The CDR3 region is CASSPPPEAVTQYF. As DNA, the CDR3 is TGTGCCAGCAGCCCACCCCCTGAGGCAGTTACACAGTATTTT.

This clonotype appeared a single time. A read error is possible here, since a much larger clone lies one base away. This chain uses TRBV19 with TRBJ1-1; D is possibly TRBD1 (5 bases). The germline CDR1 and CDR2 sequences are LNHDA and SQIVND (reference sequence). V lost 10 bases, J lost 1 base, and 16 bases lay in between. CDR3 size: 14 residues. The chain's CDR3 is CANNRDLTNTEAFF. DNA of the CDR3: TGTGCCAATAATCGGGACCTCACGAACACTGAAGCTTTCTTT.

With regard to this clonotype: The junction shows a germline mismatch at one end, possibly a read error. This chain connects TRBV28 to TRBJ2-3; 7 bases fit TRBD1. CDR1 is MDHEN and CDR2 is SYDVKM in the germline V gene. This CDR3 region has 14 residues. The CDR3 region has the DNA TGTGCCAGTAGAACACGACAGGGCACAGATGCGCAGTATTTT. Residues: CASRTRQGTDAQYF. The variable domain in full, with the rest retrieved from reference TRBV28 and TRBJ2-3, is DVKVTQSSRYLVKRTGEKVFLECVQDMDHENMFWYRQDPGLGLRLIYFSYDVKMKEKGDIPEGYSVSREKKERFSLILESASTNQTSMYLCASRTRQGTDAQYFGPGTRLTVL.

This chain uses TRBV12-3 or TRBV12-4 with TRBJ2-3; 10 nucleotides align to TRBD2. The CDR3 length is 16 residues. J was trimmed by 3 bases and V by 7 bases; bases with no gene match: 10. DNA for the CDR3: TGTGCCAGCATCTTAGATTCTAGCGGGAGTACAGATACGCAGTATTTT. Its protein is CASILDSSGSTDTQYF.

Note on this clonotype: Germline is not matched at one junction end, which may reflect a read error. The CDR3 region has the DNA TGCGCCAGCAGCGCCGGGACAGGTGGCGATACCGGGAAGCTGTTTTTT. Translating it yields CASSAGTGGDTGKLFF. This sequence joins TRBV4-1 and TRBJ2-2; TRBD1 aligns across 8 bases. Germline values: CDR1 MGHRA, CDR2 YSYEKL. The CDR3 is 16 residues long.